This T cell receptor (beta chain) was retrieved from a study of cytomegalovirus exposure and HLA in healthy donors. With V trimmed by 2 bases and J by 6 bases, 10 bases remained unmatched. Germline CDR1 reads SGHRS; CDR2 reads YFSETQ. The CDR3 spans 16 residues. Sequenced by immunoSEQ multiplex PCR; TCRdb stores in-frame clones only, minus some. This sample has over 150,000 clones; about 86% occur once, and the top ten carry approximately 20%. Sample: PBMCs. The chain joins TRBV5-1 to TRBJ2-2; 7 nucleotides agree with TRBD1. This TCR was recovered from a young man in good health and CMV-seropositive. The CDR3 DNA is TGCGCCAGCAGCTTTCGGGGACAGCGTCGCTCCGGGGAGCTGTTTTTT. It is translated as CASSFRGQRRSGELFF.